The 23 T cell receptor beta chains below all came from one sample that was sequenced in a study of blood T cell repertoires in COVID-19. TCRdb's copy holds only in-frame clones and misses some; the assay was immunoSEQ multiplex PCR. Of 200,000 or so clones in the sample, around three quarters were seen once. Specimen: peripheral blood. Source of these receptors: a man aged 55-75 years with active or convalescent COVID-19.

The chain employs TRBV24-1 and TRBJ2-1; no clear D. The CDR3 covers 15 residues. V was shortened by 4 bases and J by 2 bases, with 11 bases between the two germline ends. Per germline, CDR1 KGHDR and CDR2 SFDVKD. The CDR3 reads CATSEAGFTYNEQFF. CDR3 nucleotides: TGTGCCACCAGTGAGGCAGGTTTCACCTACAATGAGCAGTTCTTC.

The chain links TRBV6-2 or TRBV6-3 to TRBJ2-1; D is ambiguous. The V end was cut by 2 bases, the J end by 8 bases, with 13 bases between. CDR3 length: 14 amino acids. Germline V gives CDR1 MNHEY, CDR2 SVGEGT. As DNA, the CDR3 is TGTGCCAGCAGTTACGAGAGGAGCCGCGATGAGCAGTTCTTC. Protein sequence: CASSYERSRDEQFF.

The V call is TRBV19, the J call TRBJ2-1; tentatively, D is TRBD2 (5 bases). V lost 3 bases and J lost 0, with 6 bases in between. Germline CDR1 and CDR2: LNHDA and SQIVND (reference sequence). CDR3 length equals 14 residues. The CDR3 region has the DNA TGTGCCAGTAGTATGGGGAGCTCCTACAATGAGCAGTTCTTC. The encoded protein is CASSMGSSYNEQFF. Combining the CDR3 with reference TRBV19 and TRBJ2-1 gives the whole variable domain DGGITQSPKYLFRKEGQNVTLSCEQNLNHDAMYWYRQDPGQGLRLIYYSQIVNDFQKGDIAEGYSVSREKKESFPLTVTSAQKNPTAFYLCASSMGSSYNEQFFGPGTRLTVL.

The chain carries TRBV6-1 and TRBJ1-1; TRBD1 might be the D (5 bases). The CDR3 extends over 13 amino acids. Germline V gene lookup returns CDR1 MNHNS and CDR2 SASEGT. The ends were cut back, 6 bases at V and 1 base at J, with 9 bases in the middle. The CDR3 nucleotides read TGTGCCAGCAGCAGACAGAAGAACACTGAAGCTTTCTTT. Residues: CASSRQKNTEAFF.

The V gene is TRBV30, the J gene TRBJ2-6; TRBD1 aligns across 7 bases. V lost 4 bases and J lost 2; bases outside the gene matches: 8. The CDR3 spans 16 residues. Germline V gene sequence: CDR1 GTSNPN, CDR2 SVGIG (reference sequence). This chain's CDR3 is CAWNRDRVAGANVLTF. The DNA of the CDR3 is TGTGCCTGGAACCGCGACAGGGTAGCTGGGGCCAACGTCCTGACTTTC.

The chain is built from TRBV19 and TRBJ2-4; D gene ambiguous. Germline lookup yields CDR1 LNHDA and CDR2 SQIVND (reference sequence). V lost 5 bases and J lost 7, with 9 bases in between. The CDR3 totals 12 residues. The CDR3 loop reads CASSVAGNIQYF. The CDR3 coding sequence is TGTGCCAGTAGTGTAGCCGGGAACATTCAGTACTTC.

V gene TRBV13 combines with J gene TRBJ2-5, with D possibly matching TRBD2 (5 bases). Trimming left V 4 bases short and J 5 bases short, with 17 bases between. The CDR3 extends over 15 amino acids. In germline, CDR1 is PRHDT, CDR2 FYEKMQ (reference sequence). The CDR3 DNA sequence: TGTGCCAGCAGCTCCTATCTCCCAGGCGGGGAGACCCAGTACTTC. It codes for CASSSYLPGGETQYF. The full variable domain, completed using reference TRBV13 and TRBJ2-5, is AAGVIQSPRHLIKEKRETATLKCYPIPRHDTVYWYQQGPGQDPQFLISFYEKMQSDKGSIPDRFSAQQFSDYHSELNMSSLELGDSALYFCASSSYLPGGETQYFGPGTRLLVL.

This clone was observed a handful of times. CDR3 coding DNA: TGTGCCAGCAGCAGCGAAGGTCTCGGACAAGAGACCCAGTACTTC. Residues: CASSSEGLGQETQYF. The chain carries TRBV2 and TRBJ2-5; D is ambiguous. V was shortened by 6 bases and J by 2 bases, with 16 bases between the two germline ends. This CDR3 has 15 residues. Germline CDR1 is SNHLY and CDR2 is FYNNEI.

This rearrangement joins TRBV5-1 to TRBJ2-1, with 11 bases lining up with TRBD2. The V segment lost 4 bases and the J segment 4 bases; nucleotides outside the gene matches: 7. This CDR3 has 16 residues. Germline CDR1 is SGHRS and CDR2 is YFSETQ. The DNA of the CDR3 is TGCGCCAGCAGCCCGGGGTCTAGCGGGGGGTACAATGAGCAGTTCTTC. As protein: CASSPGSSGGYNEQFF.

The chain couples TRBV28 to TRBJ2-3, with D tentatively TRBD1 (5 bases). Trimming left V 3 bases short and J 0 bases short, with 10 bases between. Germline CDR1 and CDR2: MDHEN and SYDVKM. The CDR3 spans 15 residues. The CDR3 spells CASSFSGPSTDTQYF. CDR3 in DNA: TGTGCCAGCAGTTTCTCAGGGCCAAGCACAGATACGCAGTATTTT.

The chain uses TRBV12-3 or TRBV12-4 and TRBJ1-6; no definite D call. This CDR3 spans 13 amino acids. Trimming pared 2 bases from V and 8 bases from J, leaving 7 bases between. CDR3 loop: CASSLQVDSPLHF. The CDR3 DNA is TGTGCCAGCAGTTTACAAGTAGATTCACCCCTCCACTTT.

A remark on this clone: The same CDR3 arises from other DNA sequences in this sample as well. The chain has TRBV5-6 and TRBJ2-7, with TRBD1 matching 8 bases. Trimming took 3 bases from V and 0 from J; bases not matched to a gene: 2. Germline lookup yields CDR1 SGHDT and CDR2 YYEEEE. There are 14 residues in the CDR3. The CDR3 is CASSWTGPSYEQYF. The CDR3 DNA sequence: TGTGCCAGCAGCTGGACAGGGCCCTCCTACGAGCAGTACTTC.

The CDR3 nucleotides are TGTGCCAGCAGACGGGACAGGGGTGGTAGTGAAAAACTGTTTTTT. It codes for CASRRDRGGSEKLFF. This rearrangement joins TRBV7-2 to TRBJ1-4; 10 nucleotides agree with TRBD1. V was clipped by 6 bases and J by 7 bases; unmatched bases: 8. The V gene's germline CDR1 is SGHTA and CDR2 FQGNSA. The CDR3 totals 15 residues. The whole variable domain, remainder taken from reference TRBV7-2 and TRBJ1-4, is GAGVSQSPSNKVTEKGKDVELRCDPISGHTALYWYRQSLGQGLEFLIYFQGNSAPDKSGLPSDRFSAERTGGSVSTLTIQRTQQEDSAVYLCASRRDRGGSEKLFFGSGTQLSVL.

V usage is TRBV21-1 and J usage is TRBJ2-7; TRBD2 was called by the table and not checked on the DNA. TRBV21-1 is annotated as a pseudogene. The CDR3 covers 15 residues. CDR3 in DNA: TGTGCCAGCAGCAATAAGGGAGAGGTTTCCTACGAGCAGTACTTC. It codes for CASSNKGEVSYEQYF.

This clone was detected only a few times. V gene TRBV25-1 combines with J gene TRBJ2-7, with TRBD2 matching over 9 bases. The CDR3 spans 16 residues. Germline V gives CDR1 MGHDK, CDR2 SYGVNS. The CDR3 sequence is CAASPTSGLFSYEQYF. In DNA form, the CDR3 reads TGTGCAGCTAGCCCAACTAGCGGGTTATTCTCCTACGAGCAGTACTTC.

A single count supports this clone. This chain joins TRBV30 and TRBJ2-7, with D unclear. The CDR3 totals 11 residues. With 1 base removed from V and 5 bases from J, the gap between germline ends came to 6 bases. The germline CDR1 and CDR2 sequences are GTSNPN and SVGIG (reference sequence). The CDR3 DNA follows: TGTGCCTGGAGTGCTTTAAACGAGCAGTACTTC. Translation: CAWSALNEQYF.

The CDR3 region is CATSQRDIKSPYNEQFF. In DNA form, the CDR3 reads TGTGCCACCTCTCAGCGGGATATAAAGAGCCCCTACAATGAGCAGTTCTTC. The chain is built from TRBV10-3 and TRBJ2-1; 7 bases fit TRBD2. V gave up 10 bases and J gave up 2 bases; unmatched junction bases: 17. The germline V gene encodes CDR1 ENHRY and CDR2 SYGVKD. There are 17 residues in the CDR3.

The chain employs TRBV5-4 and TRBJ2-1; maybe TRBD2 (6 bases). Deletions cut 3 bases from V and 4 bases from J, with 20 bases between. This CDR3 is built from 17 residues. CDR1 is SGHNT, CDR2 YYREEE, per germline (reference sequence). CDR3 in amino acids: CASSSSSGTGRYNEQFF. In DNA, the CDR3 is TGTGCCAGCAGCTCGTCCTCCGGGACTGGACGTTACAATGAGCAGTTCTTC. Full variable domain (outside the CDR3, taken from reference TRBV5-4 and TRBJ2-1): ETGVTQSPTHLIKTRGQQVTLRCSSQSGHNTVSWYQQALGQGPQFIFQYYREEENGRGNFPPRFSGLQFPNYSSELNVNALELDDSALYLCASSSSSGTGRYNEQFFGPGTRLTVL.

The chain carries TRBV4-3 and TRBJ2-1; 13 bases agree with TRBD2. Germline V gene lookup returns CDR1 LGHNA and CDR2 YSLEER. The CDR3 runs 16 residues. Trimming removed 5 bases from V and 6 bases from J; junction bases left unmatched: 7. In DNA, the CDR3 is TGCGCCAGCAGCTTACGACTAGCGGGAGGTCTCAATGAGCAGTTCTTC. It is translated as CASSLRLAGGLNEQFF.

The chain is built from TRBV30 and TRBJ2-2, with 7 bases that match TRBD1. CDR1 GTSNPN and CDR2 SVGIG come from the germline V gene (reference sequence). The CDR3 runs 14 residues. V was clipped by 3 bases and J by 4 bases; unmatched bases: 5. The DNA of the CDR3 is TGTGCCTGGAGCTCGGGACAGTTCACCGGGGAGCTGTTTTTT. Translated: CAWSSGQFTGELFF.

The rearrangement uses TRBV7-9 and TRBJ2-2; possible D gene TRBD2, 6 bases. The germline V gene has CDR1 SEHNR and CDR2 FQNEAQ (reference sequence). The CDR3 totals 17 residues. Trimming stripped 1 base from V and 4 bases from J, with 16 bases between. The CDR3 sequence is CASSLVVSASVTGELFF. The CDR3 DNA follows: TGTGCCAGCAGCTTAGTAGTATCGGCTAGCGTCACCGGGGAGCTGTTTTTT. Together with reference TRBV7-9 and TRBJ2-2, the CDR3 gives the full variable domain: DTGVSQNPRHKITKRGQNVTFRCDPISEHNRLYWYRQTLGQGPEFLTYFQNEAQLEKSRLLSDRFSAERPKGSFSTLEIQRTEQGDSAMYLCASSLVVSASVTGELFFGEGSRLTVL.

This clone was observed a single time. The chain combines TRBV12-3 or TRBV12-4 with TRBJ2-5; D is perhaps TRBD1 (6 bases). V was clipped by 5 bases and J by 7 bases, with 14 bases between them. The CDR3 has 13 residues. As DNA, the CDR3 is TGTGCCAGCAGTATACAGGGTTACGGGACCCAGTACTTC. Protein: CASSIQGYGTQYF.

This clone has a handful of counts. The rearrangement uses TRBV5-5 and TRBJ2-7; 9 bases agree with TRBD1. The CDR3 totals 15 residues. Germline V CDR1 and CDR2: SGHKS, YYEKEE (reference sequence). V shed 4 bases, J shed 2 bases, and the junction held 7 bases outside the gene matches. The CDR3: CASSGGTGLTYEQYF. For the CDR3, the DNA is TGTGCCAGCAGCGGCGGGACAGGGCTCACCTACGAGCAGTACTTC.